This T cell receptor (beta chain) emerged from a study of post-analysis software for immune sequencing data. Study summary: The disease courses covered relapsing-remitting, secondary progressive and progressive-relapsing multiple sclerosis.

Built from TCR beta cDNA, the libraries had unique molecular identifiers in them. T cells numbering roughly 0.9 to 11 million gave rise to a few hundred thousand cDNA molecules. TCRdb independently ran MiXCR on the PCR reads; one entry per CDR3 protein. The sample has hundreds of thousands of distinct CDR3 sequences, approximately 30% seen once. Germline CDR1 and CDR2: SGHAT and FQNNGV. The CDR3 loop spans 16 amino acids. Germline trimming cut 6 bases from V and 2 bases from J; bases unmatched to any gene: 10. A note on this clonotype: Its antigen is still unknown.

Study-wide points: The F measure placed samples prepared in the same batch into strongly shared clusters. Among multiple sclerosis patients, normalized Chao1 diversity was significantly below that of controls. Roughly five TRBV segments appeared more often in patients than in controls, and TRBV5-6, TRBV5-1 and TRBV20-1 were among these.

This chain links TRBV11-2 with TRBJ2-3; TRBD2 aligns across 8 bases. Sequencing input: blood. This receptor was taken from a girl between 5 and 17 years old with multiple sclerosis. CDR3 nucleotides: TGTGCCAGCAGACGTATTAGCGGGGCCTACACAGATACGCAGTATTTT. Translating gives CASRRISGAYTDTQYF. Complete variable domain (other parts from reference TRBV11-2 and TRBJ2-3): EAGVAQSPRYKIIEKRQSVAFWCNPISGHATLYWYQQILGQGPKLLIQFQNNGVVDDSQLPKDRFSAERLKGVDSTLKIQPAKLEDSAVYLCASRRISGAYTDTQYFGPGTRLTVL.